The entry below gives a single T cell receptor beta chain sequence along with its context. The CDR3 spans 14 residues. Germline lookup yields CDR1 SSHAT and CDR2 FNYEAQ (reference sequence). Germline trimming cut 6 bases from V and 5 bases from J; bases unmatched to any gene: 6. The sample originates from a study of technical replicates of blood from a handful of donors. Profiled with immunoSEQ multiplex PCR; TCRdb holds only in-frame clones, not every one. Here the sample spans about 49,000 clones, roughly nine tenths being singletons. The sample was PBMCs. The chain uses TRBV7-7 and TRBJ2-2, with 7 bases aligning to TRBD2. The sequence derives from a human donor in good health. Some clones in this sample may be carry-over from other donors' samples. DNA for the CDR3: TGTGCCAGCAGGGGAGGGCCAGGGACCGGGGAGCTGTTTTTT. Translation: CASRGGPGTGELFF.